This T cell receptor beta chain originates from a study of T-cell reconstitution after alpha-beta-depleted transplantation in children listed by TCRdb under 2016. Turning to the overall study: T-cell immune reconstitution after TCRalphabeta/CD19-depleted allogeneic hematopoietic cell transplantation in children was quantitatively tracked in the study by means of TCR repertoire profiling.

Taken with the paper, the label for treatment or condition translates to: allogeneic hematopoietic cell transplantation with graft depleted of TCRalphabeta T cells and CD19 B cells. TCRalphabeta/CD19-depleted allogeneic hematopoietic cell grafts were given to the transplant recipients, all of whom were children. The study at large found these results: Over subsequent months, a decline in hyperexpanded clone frequencies was noted, and after one year, T-cell counts and TCRbeta diversity were mostly ascribed to newly produced T cells. The apparently early alphabetaT-cell count recovery about two months after transplant was reportedly dependent on only several hundred rapidly expanded clones derived from non-depleted graft cells. In some patients, the high TCRbeta diversity seen at day 60 was put down to recipient T cells and intrathymic progenitors that had survived conditioning.

CDR1 and CDR2, per the germline V gene, are SQVTM and ANQGSEA. The CDR3 numbers 14 residues from cysteine through phenylalanine. Kept here is only the CDR3 DNA, which spans 42 bases and is read in frame from base 1. V and J lose 3 bases and 5 bases, and a span of 13 bases separates them. This clonotype was counted many times. There is no known antigen for this receptor. Per-nucleotide qualities are absent, and no much larger clonotype sits a single base away. Library method: PCR. The listed sequencing device is Illumina HiSeq 2500. TCR library preparation used molecular barcoding, with unique molecular identifiers applied to normalize quantification of the TCRbeta repertoire. Through fastp at Q25 and MiXCR, TCRdb rebuilt clones from the public reads, retaining in-frame beta chains. Duplicate CDR3 protein sequences are folded into a single record with the most common DNA and genes. The sample table records hundreds of thousands of distinct CDR3 sequences; 7.5% to 9% of these occur just once. The ten most abundant clones make up approximately 9% of the sample.

Material: peripheral blood, obtained 360 days after TCRalphabeta/CD19-depleted stem cell transplant. The TCR sequence derives from a female patient under 10 years old who had a stem cell transplant for Fanconi anemia, so the T cells may come from the graft donor. Recombination linked TRBV29-1 to TRBJ2-2; tentative D gene TRBD1, with 6 bases matching. The CDR3 reads as follows: CSVDDHRATGELFF. The nucleotides read TGCAGCGTTGATGACCACAGGGCTACCGGGGAGCTGTTTTTT.